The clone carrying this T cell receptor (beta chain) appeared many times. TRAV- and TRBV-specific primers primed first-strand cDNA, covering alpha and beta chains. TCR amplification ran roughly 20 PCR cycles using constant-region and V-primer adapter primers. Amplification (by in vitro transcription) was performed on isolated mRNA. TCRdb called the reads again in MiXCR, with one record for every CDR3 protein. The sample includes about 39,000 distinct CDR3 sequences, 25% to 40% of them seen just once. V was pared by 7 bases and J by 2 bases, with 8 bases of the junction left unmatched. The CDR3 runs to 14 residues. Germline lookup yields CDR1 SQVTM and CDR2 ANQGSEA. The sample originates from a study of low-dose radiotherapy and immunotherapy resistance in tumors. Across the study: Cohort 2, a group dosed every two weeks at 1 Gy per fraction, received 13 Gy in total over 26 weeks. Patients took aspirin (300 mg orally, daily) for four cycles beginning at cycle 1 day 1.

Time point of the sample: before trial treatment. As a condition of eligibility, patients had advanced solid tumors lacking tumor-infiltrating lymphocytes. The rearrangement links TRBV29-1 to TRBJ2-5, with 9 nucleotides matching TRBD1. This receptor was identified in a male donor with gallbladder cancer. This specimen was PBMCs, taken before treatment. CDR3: CSAGQGPAQETQYF. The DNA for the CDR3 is TGCAGCGCGGGACAGGGCCCTGCTCAAGAGACCCAGTACTTC.